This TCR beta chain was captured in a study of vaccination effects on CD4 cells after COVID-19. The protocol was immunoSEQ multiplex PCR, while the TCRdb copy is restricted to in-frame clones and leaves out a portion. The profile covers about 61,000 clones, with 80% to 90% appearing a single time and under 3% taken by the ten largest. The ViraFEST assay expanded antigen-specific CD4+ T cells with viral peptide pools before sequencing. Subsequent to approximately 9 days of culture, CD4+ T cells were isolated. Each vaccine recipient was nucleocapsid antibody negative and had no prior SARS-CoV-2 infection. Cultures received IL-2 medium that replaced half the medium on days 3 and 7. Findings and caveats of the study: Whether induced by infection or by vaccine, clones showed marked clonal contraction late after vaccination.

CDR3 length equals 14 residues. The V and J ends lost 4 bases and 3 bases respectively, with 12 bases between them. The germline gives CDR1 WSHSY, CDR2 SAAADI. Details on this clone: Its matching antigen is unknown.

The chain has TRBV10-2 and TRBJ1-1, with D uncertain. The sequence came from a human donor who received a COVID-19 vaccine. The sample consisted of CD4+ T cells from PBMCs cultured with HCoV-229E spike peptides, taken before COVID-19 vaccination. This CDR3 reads CASSATAVYTEAFF. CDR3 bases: TGCGCCAGCAGTGCTACGGCAGTTTACACTGAAGCTTTCTTT.